This T cell receptor (beta chain) came from a study of T cells expressing NK-cell markers. Study details: Sorted CD3+CD56+NKG2C+, CD3+CD56+NKG2C- and CD3+CD56-NKG2C+ T cells provided the TCR beta repertoires. Overall study results and limits: Dominant NKG2C+ clonotypes made up roughly 1.0-7.5% of CD8+ T cells in roughly 6 donors. These clonotypes additionally ranked first within the CD3+CD56-NKG2C+ fraction of several donors.

Notes on this clonotype: Its cognate antigen is unknown.

The TCR beta cDNA came from 5'RACE template switching with UMIs. TCRdb re-analyzed the 5' RACE reads; it lists each CDR3 protein once, without DNA. This table holds about 180,000 distinct CDR3 sequences. Germline V gene lookup returns CDR1 SGHAT and CDR2 FQNNGV. The CDR3 length is 17 residues. The gene calls are TRBV11-2 and TRBJ2-5; the D call of TRBD2 rests on TCRdb alone, since no DNA is present to check it. The source of this sequence is a man aged 18 to 69 in good health. Specimen: blood T cells: a sorted CD56 or NKG2C T cell subset, CD4+ or CD8+ T cells, or bulk PBMC T cells (not recorded which). This CDR3 is CASSLDHRGDYRLAQYF.